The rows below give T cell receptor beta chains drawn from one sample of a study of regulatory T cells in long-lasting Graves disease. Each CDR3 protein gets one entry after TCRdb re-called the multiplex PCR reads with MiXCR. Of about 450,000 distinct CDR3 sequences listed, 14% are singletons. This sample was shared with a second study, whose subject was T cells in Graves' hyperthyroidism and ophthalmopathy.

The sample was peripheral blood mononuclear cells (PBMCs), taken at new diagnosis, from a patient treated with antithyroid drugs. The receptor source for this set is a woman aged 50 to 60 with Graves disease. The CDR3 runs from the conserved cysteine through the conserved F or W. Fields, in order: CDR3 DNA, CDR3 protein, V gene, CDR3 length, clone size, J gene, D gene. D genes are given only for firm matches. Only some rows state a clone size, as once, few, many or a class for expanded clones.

TGTGCCAGCAGCCAAGATTCCTTCGAGCAGTACTTC CASSQDSFEQYF TRBV3-1 12 NA TRBJ2-7 NA
TGTGCCAGCTCACCTGCTTTTGGGACTAGCGCGGTCAATGAGCAGTTCTTC CASSPAFGTSAVNEQFF TRBV18 17 many TRBJ2-1 TRBD2
TGTGCCAGCAGCTTTACCGGGACAGCGTTCGTCGGGGTTATCTTC CASSFTGTAFVGVIF TRBV5-6 15 NA TRBJ1-2 TRBD1
TGCAGTGCTAGAGTGGGCCCCATCGACTCTGAAGCTTTCTTT CSARVGPIDSEAFF TRBV20-1 14 many TRBJ1-1 NA
TGTGCCAGCAGCCCCCGGACAGGGAGGGACACCGGGGAGCTGTTTTTT CASSPRTGRDTGELFF TRBV11-3 16 NA TRBJ2-2 NA
TGTGCCAGCTCACCACCGGTGGGGGCTGTTGGTAATGAAAAACTGTTTTTT CASSPPVGAVGNEKLFF TRBV18 17 NA TRBJ1-4 NA
TGTGCCATCAGTGAGTCGCTGGCAGAAACGAACTATGGCTACACCTTC CAISESLAETNYGYTF TRBV10-3 16 NA TRBJ1-2 NA
TGCAGTGCTAGAGATCCCCTAGCGGGAGGTTTCTACAATGAGCAGTTCTTC CSARDPLAGGFYNEQFF TRBV20-1 17 NA TRBJ2-1 TRBD2
TGTGCCAGCAGTTTAGCTCAGGAACAGCCCCAGCATTTT CASSLAQEQPQHF TRBV12-3/TRBV12-4 13 many TRBJ1-5 NA
TGTGCCAGCAGCACGGCGCAGACTAGCGGCCTGTCCTACGAGCAGTACTTC CASSTAQTSGLSYEQYF TRBV5-6 17 many TRBJ2-7 TRBD2
TGTGCCAGCAGCTTAGTAGCGGGAGGGTTCGGGGAGCTGTTTTTT CASSLVAGGFGELFF TRBV7-3 15 many TRBJ2-2 TRBD2
TGTGCCAGCAGCATTAGCGGGAGTTTCAATGAGCAGTTCTTC CASSISGSFNEQFF TRBV7-6 14 few TRBJ2-1 TRBD2
TGTGCCACGACCCAGGGTGCGGGTCCTTACAATGAGCAGTTCTTC CATTQGAGPYNEQFF TRBV6-2/TRBV6-3 15 many TRBJ2-1 NA
TGTGCCATCAGTGAGGACAGGGACCATGGCTACACCTTC CAISEDRDHGYTF TRBV10-3 13 NA TRBJ1-2 TRBD1
TGCGCCAGCAGCTTGGCAGGGAAAGGCTACACCTTC CASSLAGKGYTF TRBV5-1 12 NA TRBJ1-2 NA
TGTGCCATCAGTGAGTCGTGGGGCGAGCAGTACTTC CAISESWGEQYF TRBV10-3 12 many TRBJ2-7 NA
TGCAGTGCTAGCGGAACCACAGATACGCAGTATTTT CSASGTTDTQYF TRBV20-1 12 many TRBJ2-3 NA
TGTGCCAGCAGCGAGAGGACTAGTAGGGAGACCCAGTACTTC CASSERTSRETQYF TRBV7-2 14 many TRBJ2-5 TRBD2
TGTGCCAGCAGTTTACCCTACAGGGTTACCAATGAGCAGTTCTTC CASSLPYRVTNEQFF TRBV28 15 many TRBJ2-1 NA
TGTGCCAGCAGCAACCCCGGAAGGTCAGAGACCCAGTACTTC CASSNPGRSETQYF TRBV5-6 14 few TRBJ2-5 NA
TGTGCCAGCAGCCAAGAACCGTCGAGCGGGAGTTCCTACGAGCAGTACTTC CASSQEPSSGSSYEQYF TRBV4-2 17 few TRBJ2-7 TRBD2
TGTGCCAGCAGAGGGACAGCGAACACTGAAGCTTTCTTT CASRGTANTEAFF TRBV28 13 many TRBJ1-1 TRBD1
TGCGCCAGCAGCGGCGGGCGGCGTACTACGGGCGATGGCCCCGGGGAGCTGTTTTTT CASSGGRRTTGDGPGELFF TRBV5-1 19 few TRBJ2-2 NA
TGTGCCAGCAGTTCTAGCGGGAGTATCAACGAGCAGTACTTC CASSSSGSINEQYF TRBV28 14 many TRBJ2-7 TRBD2
TGTGCCAGCAGCATAGATCAGGGGATTAATGAAAAACTGTTTTTT CASSIDQGINEKLFF TRBV9 15 few TRBJ1-4 NA
TGTGCCTGGAAGCTAGCGGGAGGGCCCTACAATGAGCAGTTCTTC CAWKLAGGPYNEQFF TRBV30 15 NA TRBJ2-1 TRBD2
TGTGCCAGCAGCAAACTAGCGAACAATGAGCAGTTCTTC CASSKLANNEQFF TRBV12-3/TRBV12-4 13 many TRBJ2-1 TRBD2
TGCAGCGGCGAAGGACAGGGGGCTGAAGCTTTCTTT CSGEGQGAEAFF TRBV29-1 12 many TRBJ1-1 TRBD1
TGCGCCAGCAGCCAAGATATGGCAGATAGCACAGATACGCAGTATTTT CASSQDMADSTDTQYF TRBV4-1 16 few TRBJ2-3 NA
TGTGCCAGCATGCCGGGAGGCAGGGGTAATGAAAAACTGTTTTTT CASMPGGRGNEKLFF TRBV6-1 15 few TRBJ1-4 NA
TGTGCCAGCAGTTTTGGTAACAGCTTTAGCACAGATACGCAGTATTTT CASSFGNSFSTDTQYF TRBV12-3/TRBV12-4 16 many TRBJ2-3 NA
TGCGCCAGCAGCCAAGACGCCTCCCTAGCGGGAGTGGACAATGAGCAGTTCTTC CASSQDASLAGVDNEQFF TRBV4-1 18 few TRBJ2-1 TRBD2
TGTGCCAGCTCACCAGTGGTCGACGGACCCTCTGAAGAACTGTTTTTT CASSPVVDGPSEELFF TRBV18 16 NA TRBJ1-4 NA
TGCGCCAGCTGGCTTCCGGCAAACACTGAAGCTTTCTTT CASWLPANTEAFF TRBV10-2 13 few TRBJ1-1 NA
TGTGCCAGCAGTCCCGCCGGGACTAGCGGAGCCTACGAGCAGTACTTC CASSPAGTSGAYEQYF TRBV12-3/TRBV12-4 16 many TRBJ2-7 TRBD2
TGCAGTGCTAGATGGGACAGGGCATACTACGAGCAGTACTTC CSARWDRAYYEQYF TRBV20-1 14 many TRBJ2-7 TRBD1
TGCGCCAGCAGCTCTACAGGGGTATCCTCCTATAATTCACCCCTCCACTTT CASSSTGVSSYNSPLHF TRBV5-1 17 NA TRBJ1-6 TRBD1
TGTGCCAGCAGGAAACAGGGGGCAGGGGAAAAACTGTTTTTT CASRKQGAGEKLFF TRBV27 14 few TRBJ1-4 TRBD1
TGTGCCAGTAGTATTCAGGGGGCGCGAAGTCAGCCCCAGCATTTT CASSIQGARSQPQHF TRBV19 15 NA TRBJ1-5 TRBD1
TGTGCCAGCAGCCCGCCGGACAGGGGATCTTGGGCCCTCCACTTT CASSPPDRGSWALHF TRBV3-1 15 many TRBJ1-6 TRBD1
TGCAGTGCTCGGGGGACAGGGAAAACCTACGAGCAGTACTTC CSARGTGKTYEQYF TRBV20-1 14 many TRBJ2-7 TRBD1
TGTGCCAGCAGCGTAAACCGGGGAAGGGATGAAAAACTGTTTTTT CASSVNRGRDEKLFF TRBV9 15 few TRBJ1-4 NA
TGTGCCAGCAGTCGACAGGTGGAGACCCAGTACTTC CASSRQVETQYF TRBV28 12 many TRBJ2-5 NA
TGTGCCAGCTCACCATTCTCAGGGGAGTCGGGGAACACTGAAGCTTTCTTT CASSPFSGESGNTEAFF TRBV18 17 NA TRBJ1-1 NA
TGTGCCACTACAACCGGGACAGAGAACACTGAAGCTTTCTTT CATTTGTENTEAFF TRBV19 14 few TRBJ1-1 TRBD1
TGTGCCAGCAGTAAGACAGGAGCCTACGAGCAGTACTTC CASSKTGAYEQYF TRBV27 13 many TRBJ2-7 NA
TGTGCCAGCAGCTTAGAGGCCGGGACAGGGGGGGAAAAACTGTTTTTT CASSLEAGTGGEKLFF TRBV7-6 16 many TRBJ1-4 TRBD1
TGTGCCACCCAACAGGGGGACTCCTACAATGAGCAGTTCTTC CATQQGDSYNEQFF TRBV24-1 14 many TRBJ2-1 TRBD1
TGTGCCAGCAGACCGACAGGACCGATAATCAATGAGCAGTTCTTC CASRPTGPIINEQFF TRBV14 15 NA TRBJ2-1 NA
TGTGCCAGCAGTGAATTTTCGGGACTAGACGCAGATACGCAGTATTTT CASSEFSGLDADTQYF TRBV25-1 16 NA TRBJ2-3 TRBD2
TGTGCCAGTAGTACGATGGACAGGGCCAATGAGCAGTTCTTC CASSTMDRANEQFF TRBV19 14 few TRBJ2-1 TRBD1
TGCGCCAGCGGCTCTGGGACAGACGTAACTAACTATGGCTACACCTTC CASGSGTDVTNYGYTF TRBV5-1 16 many TRBJ1-2 TRBD1
TGTGCCAGCAGTTTACCCCTAGCCAAAAACATTCAGTACTTC CASSLPLAKNIQYF TRBV28 14 many TRBJ2-4 NA
TGTGCCAGCAGCTTGTCCGGGACTAGATATACCGGGGAGCTGTTTTTT CASSLSGTRYTGELFF TRBV7-2 16 few TRBJ2-2 TRBD2
TGTGCCACCAGTGATCGACTAGCGGGCGTCACAGATACGCAGTATTTT CATSDRLAGVTDTQYF TRBV24-1 16 many TRBJ2-3 TRBD2
TGCAGCGCACCCCCGGGACCGCATGAAAAACTGTTTTTT CSAPPGPHEKLFF TRBV29-1 13 many TRBJ1-4 NA
TGCAGTGCCCCGGGTGCAAGTGGCTACACCTTC CSAPGASGYTF TRBV20-1 11 NA TRBJ1-2 NA
TGTGCCAGCAGCCGCCGGCATGTGGGGGACGAGCAGTACTTC CASSRRHVGDEQYF TRBV7-3 14 many TRBJ2-7 NA
TGTGCCAGCAGGAAGCACGGGGCCCAAGAGACCCAGTACTTC CASRKHGAQETQYF TRBV7-2 14 few TRBJ2-5 NA